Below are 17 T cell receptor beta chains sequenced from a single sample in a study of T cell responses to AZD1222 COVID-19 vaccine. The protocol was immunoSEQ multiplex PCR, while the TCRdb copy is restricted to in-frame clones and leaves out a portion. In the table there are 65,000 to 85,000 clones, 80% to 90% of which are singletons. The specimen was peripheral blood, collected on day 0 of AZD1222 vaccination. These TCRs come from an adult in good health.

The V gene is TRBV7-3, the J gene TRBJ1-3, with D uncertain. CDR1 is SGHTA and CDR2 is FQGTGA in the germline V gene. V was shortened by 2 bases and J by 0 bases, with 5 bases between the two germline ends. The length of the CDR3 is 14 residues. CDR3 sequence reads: CASSLGISGNTIYF. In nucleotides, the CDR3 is TGTGCCAGCAGCTTAGGCATCTCTGGAAACACCATATATTTT.

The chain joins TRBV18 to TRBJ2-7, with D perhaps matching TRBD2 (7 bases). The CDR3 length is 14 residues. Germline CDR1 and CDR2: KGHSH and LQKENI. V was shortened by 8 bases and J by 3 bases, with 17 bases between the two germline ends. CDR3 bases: TGTGCCAGCGCGCCCCAAAGGGGGGGCTACGAGCAGTACTTC. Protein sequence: CASAPQRGGYEQYF. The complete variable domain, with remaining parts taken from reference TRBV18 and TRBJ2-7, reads NAGVMQNPRHLVRRRGQEARLRCSPMKGHSHVYWYRQLPEEGLKFMVYLQKENIIDESGMPKERFSAEFPKEGPSILRIQQVVRGDSAAYFCASAPQRGGYEQYFGPGTRLTVT.

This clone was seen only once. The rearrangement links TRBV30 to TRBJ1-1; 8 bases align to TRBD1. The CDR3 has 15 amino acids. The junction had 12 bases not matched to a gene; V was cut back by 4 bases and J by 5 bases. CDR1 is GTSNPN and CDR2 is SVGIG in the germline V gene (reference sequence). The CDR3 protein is CAWTNRGTGGTEAFF. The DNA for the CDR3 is TGTGCCTGGACAAATAGAGGTACAGGGGGTACTGAAGCTTTCTTT.

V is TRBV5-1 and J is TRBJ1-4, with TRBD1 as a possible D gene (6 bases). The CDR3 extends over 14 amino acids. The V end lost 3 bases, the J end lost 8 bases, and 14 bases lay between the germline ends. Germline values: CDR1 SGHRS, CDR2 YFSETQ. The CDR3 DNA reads TGCGCCAGCAGCTCCCAGGGGATAGGGGAAAAACTGTTTTTT. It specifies CASSSQGIGEKLFF.

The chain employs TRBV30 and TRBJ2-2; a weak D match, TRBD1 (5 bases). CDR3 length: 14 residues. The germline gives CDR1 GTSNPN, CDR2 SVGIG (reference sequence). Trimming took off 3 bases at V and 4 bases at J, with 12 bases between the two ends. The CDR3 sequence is CAWSWGLSTGELFF. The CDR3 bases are TGTGCCTGGAGCTGGGGCTTGAGCACCGGGGAGCTGTTTTTT.

CDR3 sequence reads: CASSRDRAGAQETQYF. In DNA form, the CDR3 reads TGTGCCAGCAGCAGGGACAGGGCCGGGGCCCAAGAGACCCAGTACTTC. The chain recombines TRBV7-9 with TRBJ2-5; TRBD1 agrees at 9 bases. Unmatched junction bases numbered 8, after V lost 5 bases and J lost 1 base. Germline loops: CDR1 SEHNR, CDR2 FQNEAQ (reference sequence). There are 16 residues in the CDR3.

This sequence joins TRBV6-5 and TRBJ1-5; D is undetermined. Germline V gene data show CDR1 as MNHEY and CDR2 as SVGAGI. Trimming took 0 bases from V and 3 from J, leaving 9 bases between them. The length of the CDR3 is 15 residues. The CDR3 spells CASSYSRALNQPQHF. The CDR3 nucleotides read TGTGCCAGCAGTTACTCGAGGGCCCTCAATCAGCCCCAGCATTTT.

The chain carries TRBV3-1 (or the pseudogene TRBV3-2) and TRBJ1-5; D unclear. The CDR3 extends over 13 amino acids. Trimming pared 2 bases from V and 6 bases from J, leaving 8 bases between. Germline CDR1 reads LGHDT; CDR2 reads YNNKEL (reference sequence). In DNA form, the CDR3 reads TGTGCCAGCAGCCAATCGAGATTTCAGCCCCAGCATTTT. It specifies CASSQSRFQPQHF.

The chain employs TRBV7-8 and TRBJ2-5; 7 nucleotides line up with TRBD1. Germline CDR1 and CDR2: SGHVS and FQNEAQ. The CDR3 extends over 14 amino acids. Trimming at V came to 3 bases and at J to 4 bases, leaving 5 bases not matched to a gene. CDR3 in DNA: TGTGCCAGCAGCTTGACAGGGTTCAGAGAGACCCAGTACTTC. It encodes CASSLTGFRETQYF.

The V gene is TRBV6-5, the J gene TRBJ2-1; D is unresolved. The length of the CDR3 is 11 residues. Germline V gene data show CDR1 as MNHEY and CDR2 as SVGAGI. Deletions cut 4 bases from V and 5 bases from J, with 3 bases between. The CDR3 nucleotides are TGTGCCAGCAGTTCCCACAATGAGCAGTTCTTC. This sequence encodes CASSSHNEQFF.

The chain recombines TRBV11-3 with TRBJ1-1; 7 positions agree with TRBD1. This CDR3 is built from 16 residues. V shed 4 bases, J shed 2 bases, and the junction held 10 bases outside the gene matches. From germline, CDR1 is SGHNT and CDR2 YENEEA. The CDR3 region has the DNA TGTGCCAGCAGCTCTCAGACAGGGAGAAGAAACACTGAAGCTTTCTTT. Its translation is CASSSQTGRRNTEAFF.

The DNA for the CDR3 is TGTGCCAGCAGCACGGCGTCCTACAATGAGCAGTTCTTC. Protein product: CASSTASYNEQFF. The chain couples TRBV5-8 to TRBJ2-1, with no clear D. Germline CDR1 is SGHTS and CDR2 is YDEGEE. The V and J ends lost 4 bases and 1 base respectively, with 6 bases between them. The CDR3 is made up of 13 amino acids.

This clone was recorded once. CDR3 DNA sequence: TGTGCCAGCAGCTCCAGACTAGCGGGGGGTCTCGATGAGCAGTTCTTC. Translation gives CASSSRLAGGLDEQFF. The chain combines TRBV11-3 with TRBJ2-1, with TRBD2 identical over 13 bases. Germline V gene lookup returns CDR1 SGHNT and CDR2 YENEEA. This CDR3 spans 16 amino acids. The V and J ends lost 4 bases and 8 bases, in that order; junction bases with no gene match: 8. Supplemented by reference TRBV11-3 and TRBJ2-1, the full variable domain reads EAGVVQSPRYKIIEKKQPVAFWCNPISGHNTLYWYLQNLGQGPELLIRYENEEAVDDSQLPKDRFSAERLKGVDSTLKIQPAELGDSAVYLCASSSRLAGGLDEQFFGPGTRLTVL.

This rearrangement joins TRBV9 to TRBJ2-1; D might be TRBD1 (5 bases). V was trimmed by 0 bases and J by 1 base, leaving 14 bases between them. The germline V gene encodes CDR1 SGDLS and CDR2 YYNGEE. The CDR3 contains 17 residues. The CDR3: CASSVEGQFGSYNEQFF. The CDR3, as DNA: TGTGCCAGCAGCGTAGAGGGGCAGTTCGGGTCCTACAATGAGCAGTTCTTC.

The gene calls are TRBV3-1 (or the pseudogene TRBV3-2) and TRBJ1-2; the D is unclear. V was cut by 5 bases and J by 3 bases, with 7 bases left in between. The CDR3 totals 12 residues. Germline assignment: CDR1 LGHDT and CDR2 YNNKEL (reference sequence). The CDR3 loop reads CASSIGYYGYTF. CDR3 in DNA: TGTGCCAGCAGCATAGGGTACTATGGCTACACCTTC.

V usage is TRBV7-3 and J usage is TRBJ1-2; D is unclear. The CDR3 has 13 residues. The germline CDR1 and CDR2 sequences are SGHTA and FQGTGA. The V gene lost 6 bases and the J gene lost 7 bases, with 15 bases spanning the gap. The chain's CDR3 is CASSRMGSGGYTF. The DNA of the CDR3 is TGTGCCAGCAGTCGCATGGGGTCGGGTGGCTACACCTTC.

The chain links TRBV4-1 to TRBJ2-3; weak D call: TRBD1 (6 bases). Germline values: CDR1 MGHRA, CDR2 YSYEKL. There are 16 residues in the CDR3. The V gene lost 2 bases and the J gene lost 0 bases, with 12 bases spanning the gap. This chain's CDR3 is CASSQYSRGSTDTQYF. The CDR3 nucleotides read TGCGCCAGCAGCCAATACAGCAGGGGTAGCACAGATACGCAGTATTTT.